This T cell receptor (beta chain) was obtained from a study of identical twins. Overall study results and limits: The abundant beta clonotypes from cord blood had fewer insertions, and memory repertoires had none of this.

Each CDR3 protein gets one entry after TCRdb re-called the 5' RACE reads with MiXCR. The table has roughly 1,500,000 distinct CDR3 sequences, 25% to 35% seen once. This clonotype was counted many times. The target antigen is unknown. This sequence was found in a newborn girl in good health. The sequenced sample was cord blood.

CDR3 coding DNA: TGTGCCAGCAGCCAAGATACAGCACCGGGGGAGCAGTACTTC. It yields the protein CASSQDTAPGEQYF. The gene calls are TRBV4-2 and TRBJ2-5, with D possibly being TRBD2 (6 bases). Looked up from germline, CDR1 is LGHNA and CDR2 is YNFKEQ. Trimming shortened V by 0 bases and J by 11 bases, and 16 bases separated the two germline ends. This CDR3 spans 14 amino acids.